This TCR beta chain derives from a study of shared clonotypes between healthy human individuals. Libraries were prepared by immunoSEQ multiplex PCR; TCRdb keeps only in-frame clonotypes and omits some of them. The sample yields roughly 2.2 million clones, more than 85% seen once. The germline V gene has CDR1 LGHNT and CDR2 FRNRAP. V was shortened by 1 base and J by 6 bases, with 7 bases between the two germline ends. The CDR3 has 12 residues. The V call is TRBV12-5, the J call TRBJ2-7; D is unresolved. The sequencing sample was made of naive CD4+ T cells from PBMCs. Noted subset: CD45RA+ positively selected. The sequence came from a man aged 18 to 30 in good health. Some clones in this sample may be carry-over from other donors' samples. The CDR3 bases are TGTGCTAGTGGTTTGGGGGTCAGCGAGCAGTACTTC. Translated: CASGLGVSEQYF. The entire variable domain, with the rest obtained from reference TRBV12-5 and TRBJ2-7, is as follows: DARVTQTPRHKVTEMGQEVTMRCQPILGHNTVFWYRQTMMQGLELLAYFRNRAPLDDSGMPKDRFSAEMPDATLATLKIQPSEPRDSAVYFCASGLGVSEQYFGPGTRLTVT.